This entry lists 10 T cell receptor beta chains sequenced from one sample in a study of T cells after yellow fever vaccination. TCRdb called the 5' RACE reads again in MiXCR, with one record for every CDR3 protein. Seen here are approximately 250,000 distinct CDR3 sequences, over 3% observed once, and the top ten hold about a fifth. The material sequenced was PBMCs, taken 15 days after the yellow fever booster vaccination. Receptors originate from a man between 18 and 29 years old who received the YFV17D yellow fever vaccine.

This clonotype was found many times. Here the CDR3 reads CASSSRDRGREQYV. CDR3 bases: TGTGCCAGCAGTTCCCGGGACAGGGGGCGCGAGCAGTACGTC. The V call is TRBV6-2 or TRBV6-3, the J call TRBJ2-7; TRBD1 aligns across 12 bases. The CDR3 has 14 amino acids. Germline trimming cut 4 bases from V and 6 bases from J; bases unmatched to any gene: 4. Germline CDR1 is MNHEY and CDR2 is SVGEGT.

This clonotype was seen only a few times. The chain couples TRBV12-3 or TRBV12-4 to TRBJ2-5; the D is unclear. V was cut by 3 bases and J by 3 bases, with 5 bases left in between. The CDR3 has 12 residues. CDR3: CASSFEEETQYF. Here the CDR3 DNA reads TGTGCCAGCAGTTTTGAAGAAGAGACCCAGTACTTC.

This clonotype has ten or more counts. This chain links TRBV5-6 with TRBJ2-7; no firm D call. The CDR3 is made up of 13 amino acids. The germline CDR1 and CDR2 sequences are SGHDT and YYEEEE. V was trimmed by 0 bases and J by 0 bases, leaving 4 bases between them. The CDR3: CASSLVFSYEQYF. The CDR3 DNA follows: TGTGCCAGCAGCTTGGTCTTCTCCTACGAGCAGTACTTC.

This clonotype was observed many times. The rearrangement joins TRBV7-2 to TRBJ2-5; 8 bases agree with TRBD2. Germline lookup yields CDR1 SGHTA and CDR2 FQGNSA. V lost 4 bases and J lost 1; bases outside the gene matches: 8. The CDR3 totals 16 residues. The CDR3 bases are TGTGCCAGCAGCTCCTCGGGTAGCGGGGCCCAAGAGACCCAGTACTTC. Translating it yields CASSSSGSGAQETQYF. The whole variable domain, remainder taken from reference TRBV7-2 and TRBJ2-5, is GAGVSQSPSNKVTEKGKDVELRCDPISGHTALYWYRQSLGQGLEFLIYFQGNSAPDKSGLPSDRFSAERTGGSVSTLTIQRTQQEDSAVYLCASSSSGSGAQETQYFGPGTRLLVL.

This clonotype appeared many times. V usage is TRBV5-1 and J usage is TRBJ2-7; either TRBD1 or TRBD2 may supply D (6 bases each). Germline CDR1 is SGHRS and CDR2 is YFSETQ. Trimming pared 4 bases from V and 5 bases from J, leaving 19 bases between. CDR3 length: 15 residues. The CDR3 DNA sequence: TGCGCCAGCAGCCGACAAGGGGGGCTGACGGACGAGCAGTACTTC. Protein sequence: CASSRQGGLTDEQYF.

This clonotype was counted ten times or more. The rearrangement links TRBV25-1 to TRBJ2-5, with no clear D. CDR1 is MGHDK and CDR2 is SYGVNS in the germline V gene. The CDR3 runs to 13 residues. V was trimmed by 7 bases and J by 3 bases, leaving 12 bases between them. The CDR3 coding sequence is TGTGCCAGCACAGAGTCAAATGAAGAGACCCAGTACTTC. It codes for CASTESNEETQYF. The variable domain in full, with the rest retrieved from reference TRBV25-1 and TRBJ2-5, is EADIYQTPRYLVIGTGKKITLECSQTMGHDKMYWYQQDPGMELHLIHYSYGVNSTEKGDLSSESTVSRIRTEHFPLTLESARPSHTSQYLCASTESNEETQYFGPGTRLLVL.

This clonotype was detected ten times or more. The chain links TRBV12-3 or TRBV12-4 to TRBJ2-7, with D perhaps matching TRBD1 (6 bases). The CDR3 covers 14 residues. Trimming pared 0 bases from V and 7 bases from J, leaving 13 bases between. This chain's CDR3 is CASSLAPGTSEQYF. CDR3 DNA: TGTGCCAGCAGTTTAGCGCCAGGGACATCAGAGCAGTACTTC.

The sample holds many counts of this clonotype. The V call is TRBV5-6, the J call TRBJ2-7; 9 positions match TRBD2. This CDR3 is built from 14 residues. V shed 2 bases and J 7 bases; nucleotides not matched to a gene: 7. CDR1 SGHDT and CDR2 YYEEEE come from the germline V gene. CDR3 protein: CASSFPAGGQEQYF. CDR3 nucleotide sequence: TGTGCCAGCAGCTTTCCCGCGGGGGGGCAAGAGCAGTACTTC.

This clonotype was seen repeatedly, ten times or more. The chain's CDR3 is CSAAQLFPYEQYF. Written as DNA, the CDR3 is TGCAGCGCGGCACAGCTATTTCCCTACGAGCAGTACTTC. The V and J genes are TRBV29-1 and TRBJ2-7; no clear D gene. V was trimmed by 7 bases and J by 2 bases, leaving 15 bases between them. The CDR3 length is 13 residues. The germline CDR1 and CDR2 sequences are SQVTM and ANQGSEA.

This clonotype was picked up many times. The chain joins TRBV5-1 to TRBJ1-6; 7 bases are a match to TRBD1. The junction had 10 bases not matched to a gene; V was cut back by 6 bases and J by 7 bases. The germline V gene has CDR1 SGHRS and CDR2 YFSETQ. CDR3 length: 15 amino acids. The CDR3 spells CASNPTGTDNSPLHF. The CDR3 coding sequence is TGCGCCAGCAACCCCACCGGGACAGACAATTCACCCCTCCACTTT.